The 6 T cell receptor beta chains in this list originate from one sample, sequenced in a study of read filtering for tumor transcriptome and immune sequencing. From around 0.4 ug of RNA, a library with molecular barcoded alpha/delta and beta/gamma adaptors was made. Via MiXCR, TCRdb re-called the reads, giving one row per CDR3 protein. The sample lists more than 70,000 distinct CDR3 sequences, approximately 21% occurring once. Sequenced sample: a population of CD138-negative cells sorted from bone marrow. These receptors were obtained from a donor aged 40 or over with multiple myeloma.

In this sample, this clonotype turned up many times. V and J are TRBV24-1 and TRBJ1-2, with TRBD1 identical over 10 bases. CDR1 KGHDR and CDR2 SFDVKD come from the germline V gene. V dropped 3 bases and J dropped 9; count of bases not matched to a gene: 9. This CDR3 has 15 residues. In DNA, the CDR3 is TGTGCCACCAGTGATGCCCGGACAGGGGGTAATAGCTACACCTTC. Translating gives CATSDARTGGNSYTF.

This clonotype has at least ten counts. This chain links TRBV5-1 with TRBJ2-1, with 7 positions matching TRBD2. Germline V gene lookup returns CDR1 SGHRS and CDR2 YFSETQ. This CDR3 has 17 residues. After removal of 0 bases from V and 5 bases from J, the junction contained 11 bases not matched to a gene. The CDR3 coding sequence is TGCGCCAGCAGCTTGGAATTTCGGACTAGTCACCACAATGAGCAGTTCTTC. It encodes CASSLEFRTSHHNEQFF.

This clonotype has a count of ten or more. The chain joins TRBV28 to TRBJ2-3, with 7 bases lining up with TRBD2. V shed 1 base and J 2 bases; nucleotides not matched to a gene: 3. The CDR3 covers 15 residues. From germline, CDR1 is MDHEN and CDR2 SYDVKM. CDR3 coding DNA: TGTGCCAGCAGTTTATCGGGACTAAACACAGATACGCAGTATTTT. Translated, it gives CASSLSGLNTDTQYF. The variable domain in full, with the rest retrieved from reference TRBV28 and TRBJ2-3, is DVKVTQSSRYLVKRTGEKVFLECVQDMDHENMFWYRQDPGLGLRLIYFSYDVKMKEKGDIPEGYSVSREKKERFSLILESASTNQTSMYLCASSLSGLNTDTQYFGPGTRLTVL.

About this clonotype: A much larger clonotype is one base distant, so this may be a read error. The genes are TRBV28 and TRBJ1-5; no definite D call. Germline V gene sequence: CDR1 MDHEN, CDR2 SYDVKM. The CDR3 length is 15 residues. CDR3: CASTHWQSPNQLQHF. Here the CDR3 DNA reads TGTGCCAGCACCCATTGGCAGTCACCTAATCAGCTCCAGCATTTT.

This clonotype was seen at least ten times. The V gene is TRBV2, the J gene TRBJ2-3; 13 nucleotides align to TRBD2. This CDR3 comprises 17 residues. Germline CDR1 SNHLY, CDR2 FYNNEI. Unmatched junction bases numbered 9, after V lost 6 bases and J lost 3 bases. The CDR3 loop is CASRSRLAGGGTDTQYF. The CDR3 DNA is TGTGCCAGCAGGTCCCGACTAGCGGGGGGAGGAACAGATACGCAGTATTTT.

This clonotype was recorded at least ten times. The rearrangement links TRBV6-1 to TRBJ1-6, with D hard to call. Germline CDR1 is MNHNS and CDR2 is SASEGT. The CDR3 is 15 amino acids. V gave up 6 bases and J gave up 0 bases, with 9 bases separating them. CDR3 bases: TGTGCCAGCAGGACGGAGAGCTCCTATAATTCACCCCTCCACTTT. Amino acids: CASRTESSYNSPLHF.